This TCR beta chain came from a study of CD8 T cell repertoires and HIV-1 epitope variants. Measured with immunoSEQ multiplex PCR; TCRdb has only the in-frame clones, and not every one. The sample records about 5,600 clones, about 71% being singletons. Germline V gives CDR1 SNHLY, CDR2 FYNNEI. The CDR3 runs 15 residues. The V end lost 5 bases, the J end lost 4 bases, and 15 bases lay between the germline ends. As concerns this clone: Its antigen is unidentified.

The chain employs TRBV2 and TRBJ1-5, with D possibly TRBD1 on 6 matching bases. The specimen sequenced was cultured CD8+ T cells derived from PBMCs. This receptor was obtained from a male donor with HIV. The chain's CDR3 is CASSLLRQENQPQHF. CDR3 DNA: TGTGCCAGCAGTCTCCTAAGACAGGAAAATCAGCCCCAGCATTTT.